These 29 T cell receptor beta chains came from one sample sequenced in a study of tumor and adjacent non-tumor tissue in lung cancer. This sample's RNA came from whole unsorted tissue. TCRbeta libraries were built with three rounds of nested PCR, modified from ARM-PCR. TCRdb re-derived calls from the multiplex PCR reads in MiXCR, one entry per CDR3 protein. The table records over 100,000 distinct CDR3 sequences, approximately 71% of them present only once. The source material was lung tumor tissue. These receptors originate from a woman aged 60-75 years with non-small cell lung cancer.

Note on this clonotype: Being one base from a much bigger clone, this may be a read error. The CDR3 ends on some other residue instead of the conserved phenylalanine or tryptophan, so this is likely a read error. CDR3 DNA: TGTGCCGGGAGGGGCTCCGCGGACGAGCAGTACATC. Residues: CAGRGSADEQYI. V gene TRBV6-8 combines with J gene TRBJ2-7; 7 bases map to TRBD2. The CDR3 is made up of 12 amino acids. From germline, CDR1 is MNHGY and CDR2 SAAAGT. V lost 11 bases, J lost 5 bases, and 9 bases stayed unmatched.

With respect to this clonotype: An end of the junction differs from the germline gene, which may be a read error. V gene TRBV10-3 combines with J gene TRBJ2-7, with 12 bases aligning to TRBD2. The CDR3 length is 15 residues. Germline loops: CDR1 ENHRY, CDR2 SYGVKD. This CDR3 is CAARLAGGDLLEHYF. The CDR3 DNA reads as TGTGCCGCCCGGCTAGCGGGAGGGGATCTTCTCGAGCACTACTTC.

Points on this clonotype: One junction end disagrees with the germline gene, perhaps due to a read error. This chain uses TRBV6-1 with TRBJ1-5, with D tentatively TRBD1 (5 bases). Looked up from germline, CDR1 is MNHNS and CDR2 is SASEGT. The CDR3 has 17 residues. CDR3 sequence reads: CASSGGKTAGSNHPQHF. The CDR3, as DNA: TGTGCCAGCAGTGGGGGTAAGACGGCAGGGAGCAATCATCCCCAGCATTTT.

As to this clonotype: A single base separates this from a much larger clone, so it may be a read error. The rearrangement uses TRBV28 and TRBJ2-3; a weak D match, TRBD1 (5 bases). CDR1 MDHEN and CDR2 SYDVKM come from the germline V gene. The CDR3 spans 13 residues. V lost 10 bases and J lost 7, with 18 bases in between. The CDR3 coding sequence is TGTGCCACCGGACATGGGGCATCACATACGCAGTATTTT. Translated, it gives CATGHGASHTQYF.

V gene TRBV20-1 combines with J gene TRBJ2-7; TRBD1 might be the D (8 bases). Gene TRBJ2-1 matches the end of the DNA better, so the J call may be wrong. The CDR3 sequence is 13 residues long. Germline V gene sequence: CDR1 DFQATT, CDR2 SNEGSKA (reference sequence). As DNA, the CDR3 is TGCAATACTGCTACAGGGGGGGGGACCGAGCAGTTCTTC. The encoded protein is CNTATGGGTEQFF.

In its sample, this clonotype is medium-sized. The V call is TRBV20-1, the J call TRBJ2-4; no clear D. From germline, CDR1 is DFQATT and CDR2 SNEGSKA (reference sequence). The CDR3 extends over 15 amino acids. The ends were cut back, 7 bases at V and 0 bases at J, with 16 bases in the middle. The CDR3 sequence: CSVSSIGLAKNIQYF. The CDR3 nucleotides are TGCAGTGTCTCGTCAATAGGGCTAGCCAAAAACATTCAGTACTTC.

This clonotype has just one count. The junction differs from germline at one of its ends, possibly a read error. V and J are TRBV20-1 and TRBJ2-1, with a weak D call TRBD1 (5 bases). This CDR3 spans 14 amino acids. Per the germline V gene, CDR1 is DFQATT and CDR2 is SNEGSKA (reference sequence). The CDR3 sequence is CSEGEALEDNERFF. DNA of the CDR3: TGCAGTGAGGGCGAAGCTTTAGAGGACAATGAGCGGTTCTTC.

This clonotype has just a few counts. The rearrangement joins TRBV5-1 to TRBJ2-1; 9 bases are a match to TRBD1. The germline V gene has CDR1 SGHRS and CDR2 YFSETQ. The V gene end was trimmed by 5 bases and the J gene end by 5 bases; junction bases not matched to a gene: 11. The CDR3 has 16 amino acids. The CDR3 DNA is TGCGCCAGCAGACCTGACAGGGGGAGAGTTGACAATGAGCAGTTCTTC. Protein: CASRPDRGRVDNEQFF.

Remarks on this clonotype: One end of the junction fails to match germline, which may point to a read error. The chain recombines TRBV29-1 with TRBJ1-1, with D unresolved. Looked up from germline, CDR1 is SQVTM and CDR2 is ANQGSEA. This CDR3 comprises 14 residues. The CDR3 bases are TGCAGCGTTGAATCCGGCCAATGGAACACTGTAGCTTTCTTT. Protein product: CSVESGQWNTVAFF.

Remarks on this clonotype: This may be a read error: a much more frequent sequence differs by one nucleotide. The V gene is TRBV29-1, the J gene TRBJ2-2, with D perhaps matching TRBD2 (5 bases). Looked up from germline, CDR1 is SQVTM and CDR2 is ANQGSEA. The CDR3 has 17 residues. Trimming stripped 2 bases from V and 1 base from J, with 17 bases between. CDR3 in DNA: TGCAGCGTTGAATGTGGTGAGGGAGTGGGGAACACCGGGGAGCTGTTTTTT. This sequence encodes CSVECGEGVGNTGELFF.

A word on this clonotype: Without the conserved terminal phenylalanine or tryptophan, this CDR3 likely stems from a read error. Because the CDR3's place on the DNA is in doubt, the DNA is left out and the CDR3 is given as listed by TCRdb. This chain uses TRBV6-5 with TRBJ2-7; TRBD2 was called by the table and not checked on the DNA. The CDR3 comprises 15 residues, both ends counted. The germline gives CDR1 MNHEY, CDR2 SVGAGI. CDR3 sequence reads: CASNRTTSGSYEQYL.

Regarding this clonotype: At one end the junction does not follow the germline gene, possibly because of a read error. V is TRBV12-3 or TRBV12-4 and J is TRBJ1-2, with a tentative D call TRBD1 (5 bases). CDR3 length equals 13 residues. The CDR3 region is CASWAGDRYGYIF. CDR3 DNA: TGTGCCAGCTGGGCCGGGGACCGCTATGGCTACATCTTC.

As concerns this clonotype: An end of the junction differs from the germline gene, which may be a read error. The chain combines TRBV4-3 with TRBJ2-1, with TRBD2 matching 8 bases. The germline V gene encodes CDR1 LGHNA and CDR2 YSLEER. The CDR3 consists of 17 residues. CDR3 residues: CANSPAATSGSLDEQSF. CDR3 DNA: TGCGCCAACAGCCCAGCCGCGACAAGCGGGAGTCTTGATGAGCAGTCCTTC.

As regards this clonotype: With a much larger clone just one base away, this may be a read error. As the CDR3 is not closed by the conserved phenylalanine or tryptophan, this likely results from a read error. The rearrangement joins TRBV20-1 to TRBJ2-1; 11 bases agree with TRBD2. V shed 2 bases, J shed 8 bases, and the junction held 17 bases outside the gene matches. Germline V gene sequence: CDR1 DFQATT, CDR2 SNEGSKA (reference sequence). The CDR3 is 18 amino acids. DNA for the CDR3: TGCAGTGCTAGAAACCTCGGAATAGCGGGAGGGTCGGGGGATGAGCAGTTCTCC. This sequence encodes CSARNLGIAGGSGDEQFS.

Concerning this clonotype: The junction departs from the called germline gene at one end, perhaps through a read error. The chain recombines TRBV20-1 with TRBJ2-6; tentative D call: TRBD1 (5 bases). The CDR3 loop spans 14 amino acids. Germline CDR1 reads DFQATT; CDR2 reads SNEGSKA (reference sequence). Here the CDR3 reads CSAHPGSGANVLTF. In nucleotides, the CDR3 is TGCAGTGCGCACCCAGGCTCTGGGGCCAACGTCCTAACTTTC.

On this clonotype: A much larger clone differs from this one at a single base, so this may be a read error. The chain has TRBV7-8 and TRBJ2-1; 10 nucleotides match TRBD2. Trimming removed 5 bases from V and 15 bases from J; junction bases left unmatched: 7. The CDR3 loop spans 12 amino acids. Germline values: CDR1 SGHVS, CDR2 FQNEAQ. The CDR3 region is CASSLQAGGRFF. CDR3 DNA: TGTGCCAGCAGCCTGCAAGCGGGAGGGCGGTTCTTC.

About this clonotype itself: Mismatch with germline at one junction end may stem from a read error. The V gene is TRBV6-2 or TRBV6-3, the J gene TRBJ2-4; D ambiguous. The CDR3 runs 17 residues. Per germline, CDR1 MNHEY and CDR2 SVGEGT. CDR3 coding DNA: TGTGCCAGCAGTTACGCATTGTCAGGATTCGCCAATAACATTCAGTACTTC. As protein: CASSYALSGFANNIQYF.

The CDR3 reads CAWSVGEGLKAFF. CDR3 sequence (DNA): TGTGCCTGGAGTGTCGGGGAGGGACTGAAAGCTTTCTTT. The chain combines TRBV30 with TRBJ1-1; D is perhaps TRBD1 (5 bases). V lost 0 bases to trimming and J lost 9 bases, with 14 bases between them. The CDR3 runs to 13 residues. Germline V lookup: CDR1 GTSNPN, CDR2 SVGIG (reference sequence).

Concerning this clonotype itself: It may be a read error: a sequence one base away is much more abundant. This chain connects TRBV5-5 to TRBJ1-1, with a tentative D call TRBD1 (5 bases). The CDR3 covers 14 residues. The germline V gene encodes CDR1 SGHKS and CDR2 YYEKEE (reference sequence). DNA for the CDR3: TGTGCCAGGAGCTCGCTCAGGGAGGGTACTGAAGCTTTCTTT. Protein product: CARSSLREGTEAFF.

The sample holds one count of this clonotype. Sequence at one end of the junction differs from germline and may be a read error. The chain carries TRBV11-1 and TRBJ2-2; 9 positions agree with TRBD1. CDR3 length equals 16 residues. CDR1 is SGHAT, CDR2 FQDESV, per germline (reference sequence). The CDR3 nucleotides read TGTCCCAGCAGTGCCTGGACAGGGGTGAACACCCGGGAGCTGTTTTTT. Translated: CPSSAWTGVNTRELFF.

To note about this clonotype: One junction end does not reproduce the germline sequence, and a read error may be involved. The chain is built from TRBV12-3 or TRBV12-4 and TRBJ1-5; D is perhaps TRBD1 (6 bases). CDR3 length: 13 residues. In DNA, the CDR3 is TGTGTCAGCAGTGACACAGGGAATCAGCCCCAGCACTTT. Translated, it gives CVSSDTGNQPQHF.

The count of this clonotype is one. This rearrangement joins TRBV11-2 to TRBJ1-1; D gene unclear. Per germline, CDR1 SGHAT and CDR2 FQNNGV. Trimming cost V 0 bases and J 2 bases, with 10 bases left between them. The CDR3 sequence is 15 residues long. The CDR3 is CASSLEPGRNTEAFF. In DNA, the CDR3 is TGTGCCAGCAGCTTAGAACCAGGACGCAACACTGAAGCTTTCTTT.

The chain is built from TRBV6-2 or TRBV6-3 and TRBJ2-3, with D perhaps TRBD2 (5 bases). The CDR3 spans 12 residues. Germline-derived CDR1 and CDR2 are MNHEY and SVGEGT. The CDR3 DNA reads TGTGTCGGCAGTCTAGCAACAGATACGCAGTATTTT. It yields the protein CVGSLATDTQYF.

In the case of this clonotype: The conserved closing phenylalanine or tryptophan is absent in this CDR3, likely reflecting a read error. V and J are TRBV11-2 and TRBJ1-6; D is possibly TRBD1 (5 bases). The CDR3 is 14 residues long. CDR1 is SGHAT, CDR2 FQNNGV, per germline. Written as DNA, the CDR3 is TGTGCCAGTAGCTTGGGACCTTTGAATTCACCCCTCCACATT. It codes for CASSLGPLNSPLHI.

Comment on this clonotype: This may stem from a read error, because a much larger clone lies one nucleotide away. The DNA of the CDR3 is TGCAGTGCTAGGCCCCTCGGACAGGGGGCTTCCGGGAAGCTGTTTTTT. It is translated as CSARPLGQGASGKLFF. The chain combines TRBV20-1 with TRBJ2-2, with TRBD1 identical over 11 bases. CDR3 length equals 16 residues. Germline V gene data show CDR1 as DFQATT and CDR2 as SNEGSKA (reference sequence).

The rearrangement uses TRBV12-3 or TRBV12-4 and TRBJ2-1; D may match TRBD1 or TRBD2 (6 bases each). The CDR3 has 16 residues. V was shortened by 10 bases and J by 8 bases, with 27 bases between the two germline ends. The CDR3 sequence is CAISSYHREVGDEQFF. Written as DNA, the CDR3 is TGTGCCATCAGCAGCTACCACAGGGAGGTAGGTGATGAGCAGTTCTTC.

V is TRBV20-1 and J is TRBJ1-2; TRBD1 aligns across 7 bases. The CDR3 covers 12 residues. Germline V CDR1 and CDR2: DFQATT, SNEGSKA (reference sequence). The CDR3 sequence: CNGRRQGGGYTF. The CDR3, as DNA: TGCAATGGTAGAAGACAGGGAGGTGGCTACACCTTC.

About this clonotype itself: An end of the junction differs from the germline gene, which may be a read error. The V call is TRBV20-1, the J call TRBJ2-1; D ambiguous. Germline CDR1 reads DFQATT; CDR2 reads SNEGSKA (reference sequence). This CDR3 has 15 amino acids. The CDR3 DNA follows: TGCAGTCCTAGAGCAGGTGCGGAACGGTACAATGAGCAGTTCTTC. The encoded protein is CSPRAGAERYNEQFF.

In regard to this clonotype: At one of its ends the junction is not consistent with the germline gene, which may arise from a read error. Here the CDR3 reads CTSSLRGRTYVQYF. The CDR3 DNA is TGTACCAGCAGTCTGAGGGGGCGGACCTACGTGCAGTACTTT. V gene TRBV6-1 combines with J gene TRBJ2-7, with 7 bases identical to TRBD1. Per the germline V gene, CDR1 is MNHNS and CDR2 is SASEGT. The CDR3 has 14 residues.